This T cell receptor (beta chain) came from a study of cytomegalovirus exposure and HLA in healthy donors. Study results and limitations: An Asian-associated ancestry cluster reportedly showed fewer N-insertions than the roughly 670-donor mean in a later analysis.

In the PCR, 60 Vbeta and 13 Jbeta primers were used. Profiled with immunoSEQ multiplex PCR; TCRdb holds only in-frame clones, not every one. Of some 92,000 clones in the sample, under 85% were seen once. V was clipped by 2 bases and J by 3 bases, with 16 bases between them. This CDR3 has 16 residues. Germline V gene lookup returns CDR1 MNHEY and CDR2 SVGAGI. Turning to this clone: The antigen is unknown.

This clonotype originated in a man aged 18 to 29 in good health and CMV-seropositive. The chain has TRBV6-5 and TRBJ2-5, with D perhaps matching TRBD1 (5 bases). Material for sequencing was PBMCs. The CDR3 DNA reads TGTGCCAGCAGTTACCTCTATGGGGCAGGGAAAGAGACCCAGTACTTC. The encoded protein is CASSYLYGAGKETQYF.